These 15 T cell receptor beta chains came from one sample sequenced in a study of blood T cell repertoires in COVID-19. Data came from immunoSEQ multiplex PCR; TCRdb stores just in-frame clones and leaves some out. The sample yields just over 250,000 clones, under 90% seen once. Sequenced sample: PBMCs or T cells enriched from blood (not recorded which). These receptors all stem from a man aged 25 to 45 with acute COVID-19.

CDR3 region: CASSLGASGRPSYNEQFF. CDR3 DNA: TGTGCCAGCAGCTTAGGAGCTAGCGGGAGACCCTCCTACAATGAGCAGTTCTTC. The chain joins TRBV7-9 to TRBJ2-1; TRBD2 agrees at 10 bases. Trimming cost V 1 base and J 0 bases; bases outside gene matches: 6. Germline V CDR1 and CDR2: SEHNR, FQNEAQ (reference sequence). This CDR3 is built from 18 residues.

This clone turned up a few times. The V call is TRBV24-1, the J call TRBJ2-1; 12 bases align to TRBD2. Germline V gene sequence: CDR1 KGHDR, CDR2 SFDVKD. This CDR3 spans 17 amino acids. The V segment lost 3 bases and the J segment 4 bases; nucleotides outside the gene matches: 6. CDR3 DNA sequence: TGTGCCACCAGTGATCCAAAGACTAGCGGGGGTTACAATGAGCAGTTCTTC. Protein sequence: CATSDPKTSGGYNEQFF.

This clone was seen a few times. The CDR3 is CASSPRGDQETQYF. CDR3 DNA sequence: TGTGCCAGCAGCCCCCGGGGGGACCAAGAGACCCAGTACTTC. The rearrangement uses TRBV3-1 (or the pseudogene TRBV3-2) and TRBJ2-5; 7 nucleotides align to TRBD2. Germline CDR1 reads LGHDT; CDR2 reads YNNKEL (reference sequence). The CDR3 is made up of 14 amino acids. Unmatched junction bases numbered 2, after V lost 4 bases and J lost 0 bases.

The chain couples TRBV25-1 to TRBJ2-1; a weak D match, TRBD1 (5 bases). There are 15 residues in the CDR3. CDR1 and CDR2 (germline): MGHDK, SYGVNS. Deletions cut 1 base from V and 1 base from J, with 8 bases between. CDR3 sequence reads: CASSEFQGSYNEQFF. CDR3 nucleotide sequence: TGTGCCAGCAGTGAATTTCAGGGTTCCTACAATGAGCAGTTCTTC.

In its sample, this clone was seen a few times. The V call is TRBV3-1 (or the pseudogene TRBV3-2), the J call TRBJ1-2, with 7 nucleotides matching TRBD1. Losses at the gene ends were 4 bases for V and 1 base for J; bases not matched to a gene: 3. This CDR3 region has 14 residues. Per germline, CDR1 LGHDT and CDR2 YNNKEL (reference sequence). This CDR3 is CASSLGQLNYGYTF. The CDR3 bases are TGTGCCAGCAGCCTGGGACAGCTTAACTATGGCTACACCTTC.

This chain uses TRBV20-1 with TRBJ2-7, with no clear D. The germline CDR1 and CDR2 sequences are DFQATT and SNEGSKA (reference sequence). The CDR3 runs to 12 residues. Trimming shortened V by 3 bases and J by 0 bases, and 6 bases separated the two germline ends. CDR3: CSASRSSYEQYV. The CDR3 region has the DNA TGCAGTGCTAGTAGGAGCTCCTACGAGCAGTACGTC.

The J gene is TRBJ2-1, the V gene TRBV7-3, with 16 bases matching TRBD2. V trimming: 4 bases; J trimming: 6 bases; junction bases outside the gene matches: 12. The CDR3 sequence is 19 residues long. The germline CDR1 and CDR2 sequences are SGHTA and FQGTGA. The CDR3 DNA reads as TGTGCCAGCAGCTCCACACCGGGACTAGCGGGAGGGCCTTCCAATGAGCAGTTCTTC. Amino acids: CASSSTPGLAGGPSNEQFF.

This chain connects TRBV6-6 to TRBJ1-2; D call uncertain. The germline V gene has CDR1 MNHNY and CDR2 SVGAGI (reference sequence). The V and J ends lost 6 bases and 7 bases respectively, with 15 bases between them. The CDR3 runs to 13 residues. The CDR3 DNA follows: TGTGCCAGCAGCCCCGCCCCAGGTTTTGGCTACACCTTC. Amino acid sequence: CASSPAPGFGYTF.

This chain links TRBV5-8 with TRBJ1-1, with no clear D. This CDR3 spans 10 amino acids. Per germline, CDR1 SGHTS and CDR2 YDEGEE. Deletions cut 2 bases from V and 8 bases from J, with 4 bases between. The CDR3, as DNA: TGTGCCAGCAGCTTCTTGGAAGCTTTCTTT. Translating it yields CASSFLEAFF.

CDR3 nucleotide sequence: TGTGCCACCGTAGGGCAGGGGAATCCCGGGGAGCTGTTTTTT. Translating it yields CATVGQGNPGELFF. This chain connects TRBV24-1 to TRBJ2-2, with D perhaps TRBD1 (6 bases). CDR1 KGHDR and CDR2 SFDVKD come from the germline V gene. The germline V and J ends were trimmed by 9 bases and 6 bases, with 16 bases remaining between them. The CDR3 has 14 residues.

V and J are TRBV5-1 and TRBJ2-2; no definite D call. CDR3 length: 14 amino acids. V gave up 1 base and J gave up 4 bases, with 8 bases separating them. In germline, CDR1 is SGHRS, CDR2 YFSETQ. The CDR3 reads CASSLLQTTGELFF. The CDR3 bases are TGCGCCAGCAGCTTGCTACAGACCACCGGGGAGCTGTTTTTT.

The V and J genes are TRBV2 and TRBJ1-2, with a weak D call TRBD1 (5 bases). Trimming pared 8 bases from V and 4 bases from J, leaving 14 bases between. The CDR3 length is 13 residues. Per germline, CDR1 SNHLY and CDR2 FYNNEI. Written as DNA, the CDR3 is TGTGCCAGCTCCAGCGGGGCCCTCTATGGCTACACCTTC. It codes for CASSSGALYGYTF.

V usage is TRBV12-3 or TRBV12-4 and J usage is TRBJ2-1; D remains ambiguous. CDR3 size: 13 residues. Trimming stripped 5 bases from V and 5 bases from J, with 10 bases between. CDR3 sequence (DNA): TGTGCCAGCAGTCTAATACCGGACAATGAGCAGTTCTTC. Encoded protein: CASSLIPDNEQFF.

The DNA of the CDR3 is TGCAGCGTTAGGGGGCTCAACAATGAGCAGTTCTTC. Translated, it gives CSVRGLNNEQFF. The chain employs TRBV29-1 and TRBJ2-1; 7 nucleotides agree with TRBD1. The V gene end was trimmed by 5 bases and the J gene end by 5 bases; junction bases not matched to a gene: 3. The CDR3 has 12 amino acids. Germline V gene lookup returns CDR1 SQVTM and CDR2 ANQGSEA.

The genes are TRBV19 and TRBJ2-1; TRBD2 matches at 16 bases. CDR1 is LNHDA, CDR2 SQIVND, per germline (reference sequence). The CDR3 is made up of 19 amino acids. Unmatched junction bases numbered 7, after V lost 4 bases and J lost 1 base. CDR3 protein: CASSKLGLAGGRSYNEQFF. CDR3 bases: TGTGCCAGTAGTAAACTGGGACTAGCGGGGGGGCGTTCCTACAATGAGCAGTTCTTC. The full variable domain, with the rest looked up from reference TRBV19 and TRBJ2-1, is DGGITQSPKYLFRKEGQNVTLSCEQNLNHDAMYWYRQDPGQGLRLIYYSQIVNDFQKGDIAEGYSVSREKKESFPLTVTSAQKNPTAFYLCASSKLGLAGGRSYNEQFFGPGTRLTVL.